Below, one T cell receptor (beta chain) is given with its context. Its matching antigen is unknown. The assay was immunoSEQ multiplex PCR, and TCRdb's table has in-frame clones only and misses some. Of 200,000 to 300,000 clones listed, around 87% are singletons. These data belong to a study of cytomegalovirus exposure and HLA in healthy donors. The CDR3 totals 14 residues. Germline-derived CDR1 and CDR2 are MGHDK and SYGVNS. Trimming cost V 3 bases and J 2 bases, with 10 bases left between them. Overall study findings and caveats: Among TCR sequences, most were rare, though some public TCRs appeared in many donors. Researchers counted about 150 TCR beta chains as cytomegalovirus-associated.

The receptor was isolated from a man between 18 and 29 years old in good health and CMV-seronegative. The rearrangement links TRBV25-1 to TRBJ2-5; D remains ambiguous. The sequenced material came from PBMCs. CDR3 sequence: CASSDPGRQETQYF. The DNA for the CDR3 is TGTGCCAGCAGTGACCCGGGTAGACAAGAGACCCAGTACTTC.